This T cell receptor (beta chain) was documented in a study of blood T cell repertoires in COVID-19. On the study more broadly: The United States, Italy and Spain provided the acute and convalescent COVID-19 samples.

Data came from immunoSEQ multiplex PCR; TCRdb stores just in-frame clones and leaves some out. This sample has around 24,000 clones, with approximately 77% found just once. This receptor was identified in an elderly man with active or convalescent COVID-19. Material: peripheral blood.

The CDR3 DNA follows: TGTGCCAGCAGCCAAGATTTTGTCCGCGAGCAGTACTTC. Translation: CASSQDFVREQYF. This chain connects TRBV14 to TRBJ2-7; D gene ambiguous. CDR3 length: 13 amino acids. Trimming cost V 0 bases and J 6 bases, with 9 bases left between them. Germline CDR1 SGHDN, CDR2 FVKESK.